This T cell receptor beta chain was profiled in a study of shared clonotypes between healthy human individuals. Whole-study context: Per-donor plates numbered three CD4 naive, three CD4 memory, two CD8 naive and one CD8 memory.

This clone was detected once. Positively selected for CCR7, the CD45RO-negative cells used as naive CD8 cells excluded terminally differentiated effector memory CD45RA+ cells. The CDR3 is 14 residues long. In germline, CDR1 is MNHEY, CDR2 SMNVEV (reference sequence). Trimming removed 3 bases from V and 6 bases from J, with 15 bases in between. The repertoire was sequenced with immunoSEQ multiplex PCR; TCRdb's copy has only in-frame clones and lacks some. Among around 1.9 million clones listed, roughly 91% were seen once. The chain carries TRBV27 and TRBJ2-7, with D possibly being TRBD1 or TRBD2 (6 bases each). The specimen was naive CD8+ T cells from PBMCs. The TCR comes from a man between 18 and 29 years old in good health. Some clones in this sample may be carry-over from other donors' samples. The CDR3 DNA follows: TGTGCCAGCAGTTTGTGGGGGGCAGGACGCGAGCAGTACTTC. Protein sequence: CASSLWGAGREQYF.